This is a list of T cell receptor beta chains from one sample in a study of blood T cell repertoires in COVID-19. Data came from immunoSEQ multiplex PCR; TCRdb stores just in-frame clones and leaves some out. The data show fewer than 350,000 clones, approximately 83% seen once. Sequenced material: peripheral blood. The receptors originated from a woman aged 25 to 39 who had recovered from COVID-19. Both conserved end residues are part of each CDR3. A D gene is named only where the DNA matches it firmly. Some rows mark clone size as missing; the rest say once, few, many or name a class of expanded clone.

abundance	d_gene	v_gene	j_gene	CDR3nt	CDR3aa
NA	NA	TRBV19	TRBJ2-7	TGTGCCAGTAGTATGGCAATTGGACACTCCTACGAGCAGTACTTC	CASSMAIGHSYEQYF
NA	TRBD2	TRBV7-7	TRBJ2-5	TGTGCTAGCAGCCCTACTGGACTAGCGGAGACCCAGTACTTC	CASSPTGLAETQYF
NA	TRBD1	TRBV2	TRBJ2-1	TGTGCCGGCCAGGGGGCACAAGAGCAGTTCTTC	CAGQGAQEQFF
NA	NA	TRBV2	TRBJ1-3	TGTGCCAGCAGTGAGGGGGGGGCCGGTAAGAACACCATATATTTT	CASSEGGAGKNTIYF
NA	TRBD1	TRBV24-1	TRBJ2-1	TGTGCCACCAGTGACCCGAGGGACAGGGACAATGAGCAGTTCTTC	CATSDPRDRDNEQFF
once	NA	TRBV19	TRBJ1-6	TGTGCCAGCCACGATAGCCTTAATTCACCCCTCCACTTT	CASHDSLNSPLHF
NA	TRBD1	TRBV5-8	TRBJ2-7	TGTGCCAGCAGCAAGACCGGGACAGGGACCTACGAGCAGTACTTC	CASSKTGTGTYEQYF
NA	TRBD2	TRBV7-3	TRBJ2-1	TGTGCCAGCAGCCCCGGGAGGGGAGCCTACAATGAGCAGTTCTTC	CASSPGRGAYNEQFF
NA	TRBD1	TRBV19	TRBJ1-5	TGTGCCAGTATGGGCGAAGACAGGGGACGTTATAGCAATCAGCCCCAGCATTTT	CASMGEDRGRYSNQPQHF
NA	NA	TRBV13	TRBJ1-5	TGTGCCAGCAGCTCTCAGGGGTTGGGCGGCAATCAGCCCCAGCATTTT	CASSSQGLGGNQPQHF
NA	NA	TRBV5-1	TRBJ2-5	TGCGCCAGCAGCTTGACCAGGGCGGATAATACGGAGACCCAGTACTTC	CASSLTRADNTETQYF
NA	NA	TRBV6-1	TRBJ1-2	TGTGCCAGCAGTGAACACAGGACCAACTATGGCTACACCTTC	CASSEHRTNYGYTF
NA	TRBD1	TRBV5-6	TRBJ2-3	TGTGCCAGCAGCTTGGATGCAGGGGGCGCAGATACGCAGTATTTT	CASSLDAGGADTQYF
NA	NA	TRBV11-2	TRBJ2-3	TGTGCCAGCAGCTCTGGCTTTGCGGTAGGCACAGATACGCAGTATTTT	CASSSGFAVGTDTQYF
NA	TRBD1	TRBV19	TRBJ1-2	TGTGCCACACTAAAGACAGGGAGAGATGGCTACACCTTC	CATLKTGRDGYTF
once	NA	TRBV6-6	TRBJ1-2	TGTGCCAGCAGTTACTCGAGTCAGGGTAACTATGGCTACACCTTC	CASSYSSQGNYGYTF
NA	TRBD1	TRBV5-6	TRBJ2-5	TGTGCCAGCAGCTTCTCGACAGGGTATCAAGAGACCCAGTACTTC	CASSFSTGYQETQYF
NA	TRBD2	TRBV10-3	TRBJ2-3	TGTGCCATCAGAGATCTAGCGGGAGGGGCCCGAGATACGCAGTATTTT	CAIRDLAGGARDTQYF
NA	NA	TRBV11-2	TRBJ2-1	TGTGCCAGCAGTCGAACAAGCAATGAGCAGTTCTTC	CASSRTSNEQFF
NA	NA	TRBV7-9	TRBJ2-7	TGTGCCAGCAGCTCACTCGACAGGTTAGGCGAGCAGTACTTC	CASSSLDRLGEQYF
NA	NA	TRBV29-1	TRBJ1-2	TGCAGCGTTGACCATATCGAGGAAGCTAACTATGGCTACACCTTC	CSVDHIEEANYGYTF
once	NA	TRBV6-5	TRBJ2-3	TGTGCCAGCAGTCCACCAGGGACAGATACGCAGTATTTT	CASSPPGTDTQYF
NA	NA	TRBV19	TRBJ1-6	TGTGCCAGGCAGGAAACTAATTCACCCCTCCACTTT	CARQETNSPLHF
NA	NA	TRBV6-4	TRBJ2-2	TGTGCCCGACAGTCTAACACCGGGGAGCTGTTTTTT	CARQSNTGELFF
NA	NA	TRBV7-2	TRBJ2-6	TGTGCCAGCAGGGAGAACTCTGGGGCCAACGTCCTGACTTTC	CASRENSGANVLTF
NA	TRBD1	TRBV18	TRBJ1-1	TGTGCCAGCTCACCAGACAGGGGGGGTAGCGCGGCTTTCTTT	CASSPDRGGSAAFF
many	TRBD1	TRBV30	TRBJ1-2	TGTGCCAGAACGGGACAGGGAAGAGTGTATGGCTACACCTTC	CARTGQGRVYGYTF
NA	NA	TRBV5-1	TRBJ1-1	TGCGCCAGCAGCGCGGGACTGCAGAACACTGAAGCTTTCTTT	CASSAGLQNTEAFF
once	NA	TRBV6-1	TRBJ1-5	TGTGCCAGCAGTGATGGGAGCTATCAGCCCCAGCATTTT	CASSDGSYQPQHF
NA	NA	TRBV5-6	TRBJ2-7	TGTGCCAGCAGCTGGAGTGCGGGACAGTTCTCCTACGAGCAGTACTTC	CASSWSAGQFSYEQYF
NA	NA	TRBV19	TRBJ1-5	TGTGCCAGTAGTATCGGCCTGGGGACTTTGGGCAATCAGCCCCAGCATTTT	CASSIGLGTLGNQPQHF
NA	TRBD1	TRBV4-2	TRBJ1-4	TGTGCCAGCAGCGGGATGAGGGGACAGACTAATGAAAAACTGTTTTTT	CASSGMRGQTNEKLFF
NA	TRBD1	TRBV10-3	TRBJ2-3	TGTGCCGCTTCGGACAGGGCCACAGATACGCAGTATTTT	CAASDRATDTQYF
NA	NA	TRBV19	TRBJ1-6	TGTGCCAGTAGTCCGGACTACAATAATTCACCCCTCCACTTT	CASSPDYNNSPLHF
NA	TRBD1	TRBV18	TRBJ1-2	TGTGCCAGCTCACAAGACACCTGGGACAGGGCAGGTGGCTACACCTTC	CASSQDTWDRAGGYTF
once	TRBD2	TRBV10-2	TRBJ2-1	TGCGCCAGTAGACCCTTACTAGCGGGTCGGAATGAGCAGTTCTTC	CASRPLLAGRNEQFF
NA	TRBD2	TRBV6-5	TRBJ2-1	TGTGCCAGCAGCCCCCCGGGGGGGCAGTACAATGAGCAGTTCTTC	CASSPPGGQYNEQFF
NA	NA	TRBV12-5	TRBJ1-1	TGTGCTAGTGGTTTCCCCGAGGGCACTGAAGCTTTCTTT	CASGFPEGTEAFF
once	TRBD1	TRBV18	TRBJ2-5	TGTGCCAGCTCACTTTCGAGACAGGGTGGTAGTGAGGAGACCCAGTACTTC	CASSLSRQGGSEETQYF
NA	NA	TRBV7-6	TRBJ2-3	TGTGCCAGCAGCTTATTCCCGGGACTTGGCACAGATACGCAGTATTTT	CASSLFPGLGTDTQYF
NA	NA	TRBV7-2	TRBJ2-3	TGTGCCAGCAGCTTAGGGGCGTCTAGCACAGATACGCAGTATTTT	CASSLGASSTDTQYF
NA	TRBD1	TRBV9	TRBJ2-3	TGTGCCAGCAGCGTAGGTGACAGGGCCACAGATACGCAGTATTTT	CASSVGDRATDTQYF
once	NA	TRBV7-2	TRBJ2-3	TGTGCCAGCAAAAGGACAGTCACTAGCACAGATACGCAGTATTTT	CASKRTVTSTDTQYF
NA	TRBD1	TRBV6-5	TRBJ1-1	TGTGCCAGCAGTTACCTAGGGGGCCCCACTGAAGCTTTCTTT	CASSYLGGPTEAFF
NA	NA	TRBV19	TRBJ1-2	TGTGCCACATCAGAGACAGGAGCTAACTATGGCTACACCTTC	CATSETGANYGYTF
NA	NA	TRBV14	TRBJ2-1	TGTGCCAGCAGCCAAGCAGTGGTACAGTTCTTC	CASSQAVVQFF
NA	NA	TRBV7-3	TRBJ1-2	TGTGCCAGCAGCCAGGGGACGGACGGTCTCTATGGCTACACCTTC	CASSQGTDGLYGYTF
many	NA	TRBV6-4	TRBJ2-2	TGTGCCAGCAGTGACAGCGGGCCCGGGGACACCGGGGAGCTGTTTTTT	CASSDSGPGDTGELFF
NA	TRBD2	TRBV5-4	TRBJ2-1	TGTGCCAGCAGCTCCTCGGGGACTAGCGGGAGGCCGGGTGGCAATGAGCAGTTCTTC	CASSSSGTSGRPGGNEQFF
NA	TRBD2	TRBV6-2/TRBV6-3	TRBJ2-6	TGTGCCAGCAGTCCCGTAGCGGGAGGGGGGGCCAACGTCCTGACTTTC	CASSPVAGGGANVLTF
NA	NA	TRBV19	TRBJ1-4	TGTGCCAGTATCCCCAGCGGCATGCGTGAAAAACTGTTTTTT	CASIPSGMREKLFF
NA	TRBD2	TRBV20-1	TRBJ2-4	TGCAGTGCTAGTAGAGCGGGAGGGCTGTACTTC	CSASRAGGLYF
NA	NA	TRBV9	TRBJ1-5	TGTGCCAGCAGCGTACAGGGGACCGTCCCGGAGCCCCAGCATTTT	CASSVQGTVPEPQHF